This T cell receptor beta chain was retrieved from a study of cytomegalovirus exposure and HLA in healthy donors. Study results and caveats: The study labeled 150 or so TCR beta chains cytomegalovirus-associated. Three chains linked to CMV were shown in vitro to be specific for CMV antigens.

There are 17 residues in the CDR3. Germline V gene sequence: CDR1 SGHNT, CDR2 YYREEE (reference sequence). V gave up 0 bases and J gave up 3 bases, with 18 bases separating them. Using immunoSEQ multiplex PCR, the repertoire was profiled, and TCRdb retains in-frame clones only, with some absent. The sample includes about 120,000 clones, roughly 82% of them seen just once. About this clone: The antigen remains unidentified.

This TCR derives from a man aged 18 to 30 in good health and CMV-seronegative. The sample was PBMCs. The chain has TRBV5-4 and TRBJ1-1, with a possible D match to TRBD1 (6 bases). CDR3 in amino acids: CASSLAQTGSGYTEAFF. In DNA, the CDR3 is TGTGCCAGCAGCTTGGCCCAAACAGGGTCGGGTTACACTGAAGCTTTCTTT.